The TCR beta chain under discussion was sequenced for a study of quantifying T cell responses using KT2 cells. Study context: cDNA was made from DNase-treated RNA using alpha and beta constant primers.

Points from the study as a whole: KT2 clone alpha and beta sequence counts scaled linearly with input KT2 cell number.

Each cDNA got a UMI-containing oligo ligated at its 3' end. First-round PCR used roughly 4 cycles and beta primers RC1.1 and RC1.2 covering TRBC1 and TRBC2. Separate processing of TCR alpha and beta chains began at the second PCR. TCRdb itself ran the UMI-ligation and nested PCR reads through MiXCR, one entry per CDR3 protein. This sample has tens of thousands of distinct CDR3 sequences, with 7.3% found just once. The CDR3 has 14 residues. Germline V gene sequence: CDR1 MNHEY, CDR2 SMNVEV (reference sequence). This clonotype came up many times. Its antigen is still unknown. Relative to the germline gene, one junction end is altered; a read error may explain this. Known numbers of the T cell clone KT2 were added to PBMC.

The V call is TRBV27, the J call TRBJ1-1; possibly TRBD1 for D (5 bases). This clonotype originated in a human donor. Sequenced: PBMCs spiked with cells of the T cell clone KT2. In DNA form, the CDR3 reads TGTGCCAGCAGCTTATCAGGGCTCGGGACTGAAGCTTTCTTT. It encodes CASSLSGLGTEAFF.